This record looks at one TCR beta chain sequence and its context. Its specificity is unknown. V lost 4 bases and J 4 bases, leaving 10 bases between the germline ends. Germline lookup yields CDR1 SGHVS and CDR2 FQNEAQ. This CDR3 has 13 amino acids. The source of the sample is a study of T cell clonotyping in hematopoietic cell transplantation. Overall study results and limits: After transplant, recipient diversity fell while pathologically expanded clonotypes grew through day 180. At the given depth, recipient repertoires were over 95% de novo clonotypes.

Sequenced by immunoSEQ multiplex PCR; TCRdb stores in-frame clones only, minus some. The data show around 9,100 clones, with nearly 80% seen just once and 16% held by the top ten. The sequence was collected from a male patient in his thirties or forties who had an allogeneic stem cell transplant from a related donor, so the T cells may come from the graft donor. Some clones in this sample may be carry-over from other donors' samples. The sequencing used PBMCs, collected 180 days after allogeneic stem cell transplant. This chain connects TRBV7-8 to TRBJ1-2; D unresolved. This chain's CDR3 is CASSSTGIYGYTF. CDR3 nucleotide sequence: TGTGCCAGCAGCTCAACGGGAATCTATGGCTACACCTTC.